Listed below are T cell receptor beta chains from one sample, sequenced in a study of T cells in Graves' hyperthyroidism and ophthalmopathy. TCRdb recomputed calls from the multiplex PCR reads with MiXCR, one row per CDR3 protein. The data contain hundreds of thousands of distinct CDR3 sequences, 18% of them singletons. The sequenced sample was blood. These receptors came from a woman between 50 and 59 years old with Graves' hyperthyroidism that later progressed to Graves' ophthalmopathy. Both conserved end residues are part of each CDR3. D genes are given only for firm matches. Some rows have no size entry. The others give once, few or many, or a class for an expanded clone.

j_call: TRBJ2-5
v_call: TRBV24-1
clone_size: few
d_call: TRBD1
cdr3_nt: TGTGCCACCAGTGACTATGACAGGGGGGGGCTTGAGACCCAGTACTTC
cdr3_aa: CATSDYDRGGLETQYF

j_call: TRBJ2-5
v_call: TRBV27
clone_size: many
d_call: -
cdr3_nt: TGTGCCAGCAGTTTATCCGCAGCCCCCCAAGAGACCCAGTACTTC
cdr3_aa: CASSLSAAPQETQYF

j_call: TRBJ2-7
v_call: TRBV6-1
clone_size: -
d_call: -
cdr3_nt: TGTGCCAGCAGGGCCGAGTACCGGGACACCTCCTACGAGCAGTACTTC
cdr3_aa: CASRAEYRDTSYEQYF

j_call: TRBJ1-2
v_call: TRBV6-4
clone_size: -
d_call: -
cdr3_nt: TGTGCCAGGCGCGGAGGCAGCCCCTACACCTTC
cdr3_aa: CARRGGSPYTF

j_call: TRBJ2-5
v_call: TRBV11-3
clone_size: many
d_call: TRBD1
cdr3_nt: TGTGCCAGCAGCTCCCCCCATCCGACAGGGGGCGAAGAGACCCAGTACTTC
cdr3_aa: CASSSPHPTGGEETQYF

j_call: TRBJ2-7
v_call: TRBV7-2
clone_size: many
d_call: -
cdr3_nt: TGTGCCAGCAGCTTAGGAAGGTCGAGCGAGCAGTACTTC
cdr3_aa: CASSLGRSSEQYF

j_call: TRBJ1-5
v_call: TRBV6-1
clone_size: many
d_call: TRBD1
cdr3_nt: TGTGCCAGCAGTTGGACAGGGGAACTTCTCAATCAGCCCCAGCATTTT
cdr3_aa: CASSWTGELLNQPQHF

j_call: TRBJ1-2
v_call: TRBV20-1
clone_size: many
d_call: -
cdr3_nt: TGCAGTGCTAGAGAGGGGAAGAAGGATAACTATGGCTACACCTTC
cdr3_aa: CSAREGKKDNYGYTF

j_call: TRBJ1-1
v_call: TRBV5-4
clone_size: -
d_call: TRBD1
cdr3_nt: TGTGCCAGCAGCCCACTCCCGCCGGGACAGGGGAACACTGAAGCTTTCTTT
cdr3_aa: CASSPLPPGQGNTEAFF

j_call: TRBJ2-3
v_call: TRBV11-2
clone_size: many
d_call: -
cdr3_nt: TGTGCCAGCAGCTTAATGGCCTTGGATACGCAGTATTTT
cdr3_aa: CASSLMALDTQYF

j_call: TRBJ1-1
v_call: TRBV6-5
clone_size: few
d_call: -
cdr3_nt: TGTGCCAGCGGTTACTCGCAGGGAGGGACCACTGAAGCTTTCTTT
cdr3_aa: CASGYSQGGTTEAFF

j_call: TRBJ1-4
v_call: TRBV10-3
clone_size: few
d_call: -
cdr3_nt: TGTGCCATCAGTGAGTCGAACACGCGTGGTGAAAAACTGTTTTTT
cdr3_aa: CAISESNTRGEKLFF

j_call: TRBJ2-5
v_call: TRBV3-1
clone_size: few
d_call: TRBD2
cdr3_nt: TGTGCCAGCAGCCGCTGGACTAGCGGGGGGAAAAAAGAGACCCAGTACTTC
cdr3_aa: CASSRWTSGGKKETQYF

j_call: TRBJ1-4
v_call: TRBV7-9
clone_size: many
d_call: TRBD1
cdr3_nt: TGTGCCAGCAGCGAATCGGGACAGAGGGAAAAACTGTTTTTT
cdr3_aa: CASSESGQREKLFF

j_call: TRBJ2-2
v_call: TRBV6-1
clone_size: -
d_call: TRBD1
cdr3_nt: TGTGCCAGCAGTTCGGGACAGTGGACCGGGGAGCTGTTTTTT
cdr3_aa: CASSSGQWTGELFF

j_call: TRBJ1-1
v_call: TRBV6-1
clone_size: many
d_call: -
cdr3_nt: TGTGCCAGCAGTGAAGAGAGCGACTTGAACACTGAAGCTTTCTTT
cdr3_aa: CASSEESDLNTEAFF

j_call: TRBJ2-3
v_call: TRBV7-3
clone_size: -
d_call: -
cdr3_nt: TGTGCCAGCAGCCCAGGGGCGCCAGGGCCCGATACGCAGTATTTT
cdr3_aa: CASSPGAPGPDTQYF

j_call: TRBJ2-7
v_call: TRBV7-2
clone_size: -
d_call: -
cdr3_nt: TGTGCCTCCACCCGGCTCTCCTACGAGCAGTACTTC
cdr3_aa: CASTRLSYEQYF

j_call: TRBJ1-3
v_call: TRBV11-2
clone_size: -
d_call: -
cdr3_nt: TGTGCCAGCAGCTTAGGTGGGGGCAACGGAAACACCATATATTTT
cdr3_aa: CASSLGGGNGNTIYF

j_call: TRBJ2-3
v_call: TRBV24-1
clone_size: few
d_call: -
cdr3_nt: TGTGCCACCTCACCGGCGAGCACAGATACGCAGTATTTT
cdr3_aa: CATSPASTDTQYF

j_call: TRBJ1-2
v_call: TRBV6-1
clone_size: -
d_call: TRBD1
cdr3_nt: TGTGCCACTCAGGGGAGACAGGGGGCGAGCGGCTACACCTTC
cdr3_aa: CATQGRQGASGYTF

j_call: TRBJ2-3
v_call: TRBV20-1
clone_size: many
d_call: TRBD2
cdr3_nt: TGCAGTGCTAGAGATCTCAGGCTAGCGGGGGGGCCTCCCACAGATACGCAGTATTTT
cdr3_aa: CSARDLRLAGGPPTDTQYF

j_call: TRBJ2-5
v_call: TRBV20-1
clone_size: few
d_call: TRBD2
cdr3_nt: TGCAGTGCTAGCTCAACTAGCGGGGGCCTCCAAGAGACCCAGTACTTC
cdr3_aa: CSASSTSGGLQETQYF

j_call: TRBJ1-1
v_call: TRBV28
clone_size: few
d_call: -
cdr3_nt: TGTGCCAGCAGTGCACCGGGACACCCTGAAGCTTTCTTT
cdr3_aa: CASSAPGHPEAFF

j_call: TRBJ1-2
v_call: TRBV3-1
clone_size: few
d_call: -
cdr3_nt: TGTGCCAGCAGCCTGTTTTCGGACAGCTATGGCTACACCTTC
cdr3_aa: CASSLFSDSYGYTF

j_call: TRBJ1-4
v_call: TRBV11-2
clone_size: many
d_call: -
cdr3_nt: TGTGCCAGCAGCCCACGGGCAGGAAGGGAAAAACTGTTTTTT
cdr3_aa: CASSPRAGREKLFF

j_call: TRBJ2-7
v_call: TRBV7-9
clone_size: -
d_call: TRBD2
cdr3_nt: TGTGCCAGCAGCTTTGTTAGCGGGATGAGCTCCTACGAGCAGTACTTC
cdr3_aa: CASSFVSGMSSYEQYF

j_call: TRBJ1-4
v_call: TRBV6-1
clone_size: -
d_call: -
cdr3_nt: TGTGCCAGGGGCGGGTGGGGGCAAAAACTGTTTTTT
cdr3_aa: CARGGWGQKLFF

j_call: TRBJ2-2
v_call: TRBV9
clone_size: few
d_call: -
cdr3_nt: TGTGCCAGCAGCGTAGCGGACCTCACCACCGGGGAGCTGTTTTTT
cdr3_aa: CASSVADLTTGELFF

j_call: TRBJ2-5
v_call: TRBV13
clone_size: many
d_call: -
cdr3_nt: TGTGCCAGCAGCCCCCCGGGAACATCAGGGGAGGAGACCCAGTACTTC
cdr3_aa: CASSPPGTSGEETQYF

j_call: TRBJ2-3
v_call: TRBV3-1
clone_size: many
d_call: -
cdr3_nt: TGTGCCAGCAGCCAAGAAGGGATTCGCACAGATACGCAGTATTTT
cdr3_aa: CASSQEGIRTDTQYF

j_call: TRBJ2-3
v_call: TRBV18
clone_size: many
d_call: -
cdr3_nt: TGTGCCAGCTCACCGGTTTGGGATACGCAGTATTTT
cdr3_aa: CASSPVWDTQYF

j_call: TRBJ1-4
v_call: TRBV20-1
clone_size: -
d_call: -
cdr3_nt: TGCAGTGCTACCGGACATCGTGAAAAACTGTTTTTT
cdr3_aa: CSATGHREKLFF

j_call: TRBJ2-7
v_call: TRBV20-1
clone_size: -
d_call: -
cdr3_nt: TGCAGTGCTGGGGGGACCGTTTACGAGCAGTACTTC
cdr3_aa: CSAGGTVYEQYF

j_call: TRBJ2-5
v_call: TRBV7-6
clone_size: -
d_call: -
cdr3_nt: TGTGCCAGCGGGAAGGAGACCCAGTACTTC
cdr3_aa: CASGKETQYF

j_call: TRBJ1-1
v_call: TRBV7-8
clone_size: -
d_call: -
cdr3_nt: TGTGCCAGCAGCTCTCCGACCGGGATGACTGAAGCTTTCTTT
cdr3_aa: CASSSPTGMTEAFF

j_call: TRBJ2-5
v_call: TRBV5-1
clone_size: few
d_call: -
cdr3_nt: TGCGCCAGCAGCTTGTTTGGCGGCGGTGCCGGGACCCAGTACTTC
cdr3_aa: CASSLFGGGAGTQYF

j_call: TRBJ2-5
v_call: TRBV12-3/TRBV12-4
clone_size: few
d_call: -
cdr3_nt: TGTGCCAGCAGTTTCGGACCCACGCAGACCCAGTACTTC
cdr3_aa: CASSFGPTQTQYF

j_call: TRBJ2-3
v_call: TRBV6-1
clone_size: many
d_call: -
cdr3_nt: TGTGCCAGCAGGAGAGGACGAAACACAGATACGCAGTATTTT
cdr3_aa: CASRRGRNTDTQYF

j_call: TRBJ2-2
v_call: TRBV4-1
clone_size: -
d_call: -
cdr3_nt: TGCGCCAGCAGCCAAGGAGGGAAGGGGACCGGGGAGCTGTTTTTT
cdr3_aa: CASSQGGKGTGELFF